This TCR beta chain was recorded in a study of Ad26.COV2.S vaccination and SARS-CoV-2 variants. Produced via immunoSEQ multiplex PCR; TCRdb's table is partial and in-frame only. The sample shows around 300,000 clones, less than 90% of them seen only once. CDR1 is KGHSY, CDR2 FQNENV, per germline. The CDR3 is 15 residues long. V was cut by 0 bases and J by 5 bases, with 13 bases left in between. Treatment reported: around 19 received Ad26.COV2.S at low or high dose, single or two shots; about 5 received placebo; per-sample allocation not given. Material that was analyzed had been drawn on day 63 after the first vaccine or placebo injection. Wuhan-strain spike was delivered by a replication-incompetent Ad26 vector.

V usage is TRBV16 and J usage is TRBJ1-1; D may be TRBD1 (6 bases). Sequenced here: peripheral blood, sampled in a trial of Ad26.COV2.S vaccine versus placebo. This sequence originates from a person aged 18-60 years who received the Ad26.COV2.S COVID-19 vaccine or a placebo. The CDR3 is CASSQSGGGGTEAFF. DNA of the CDR3: TGTGCCAGCAGCCAATCTGGGGGGGGCGGGACTGAAGCTTTCTTT.